This record looks at one T cell receptor (beta chain) sequence and its context. Here immunoSEQ multiplex PCR was the method, and the copy in TCRdb shows in-frame clones only, minus some. The sample has about 190,000 clones, 75% to 90% seen once; the top ten hold under 2.5%. This sample stems from a study of blood T cell repertoires in COVID-19. In the study overall: Italy, Spain and the United States were the sources of the convalescent and acute COVID-19 samples. PBMCs, B-cell-depleted T cells, or T cells were the source of the cDNA or gDNA that made up the material.

Germline CDR1 reads GTSNPN; CDR2 reads SVGIG (reference sequence). This CDR3 comprises 13 residues. Trimming pared 0 bases from V and 2 bases from J, leaving 8 bases between. The specimen was peripheral blood. This sequence was found in a man between 70 and 80 years old with active or convalescent COVID-19. This chain joins TRBV30 and TRBJ2-7; no clear D gene. Here the CDR3 DNA reads TGTGCCTGGAGTGTCGGCGCGGCCTACGAGCAGTACTTC. Protein sequence: CAWSVGAAYEQYF.